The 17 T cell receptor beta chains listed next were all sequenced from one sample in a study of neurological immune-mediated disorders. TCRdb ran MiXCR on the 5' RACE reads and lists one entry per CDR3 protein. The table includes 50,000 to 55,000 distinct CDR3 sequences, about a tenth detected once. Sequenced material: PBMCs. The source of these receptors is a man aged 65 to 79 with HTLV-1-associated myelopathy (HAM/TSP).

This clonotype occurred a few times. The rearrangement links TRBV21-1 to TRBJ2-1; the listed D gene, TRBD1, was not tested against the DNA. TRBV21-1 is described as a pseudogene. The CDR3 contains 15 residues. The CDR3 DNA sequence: TGTGCCAGCAGCGACGGGGGGTGGATATGGAATGAGCAGTTCTTC. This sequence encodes CASSDGGWIWNEQFF.

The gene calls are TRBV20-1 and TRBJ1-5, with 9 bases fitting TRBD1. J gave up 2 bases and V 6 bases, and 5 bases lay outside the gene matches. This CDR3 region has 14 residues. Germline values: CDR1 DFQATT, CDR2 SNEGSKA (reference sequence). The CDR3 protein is CSAGQGLGNQPQHF. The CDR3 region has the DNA TGCAGTGCCGGACAGGGGTTGGGCAATCAGCCCCAGCATTTT.

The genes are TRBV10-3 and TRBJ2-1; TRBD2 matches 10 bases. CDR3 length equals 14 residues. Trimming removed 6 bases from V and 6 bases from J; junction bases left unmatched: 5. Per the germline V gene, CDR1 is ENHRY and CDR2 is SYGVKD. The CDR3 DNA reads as TGTGCCATCAGCGTAGCGGGAGGCTCCAATGAGCAGTTCTTC. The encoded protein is CAISVAGGSNEQFF.

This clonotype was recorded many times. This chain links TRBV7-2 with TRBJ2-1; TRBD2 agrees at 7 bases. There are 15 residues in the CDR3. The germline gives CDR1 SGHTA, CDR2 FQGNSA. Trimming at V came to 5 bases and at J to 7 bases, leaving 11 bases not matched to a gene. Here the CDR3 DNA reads TGTGCCAGCAGCCCTATGGGCGGGAGCACGAATGAGCAGTTCTTC. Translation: CASSPMGGSTNEQFF.

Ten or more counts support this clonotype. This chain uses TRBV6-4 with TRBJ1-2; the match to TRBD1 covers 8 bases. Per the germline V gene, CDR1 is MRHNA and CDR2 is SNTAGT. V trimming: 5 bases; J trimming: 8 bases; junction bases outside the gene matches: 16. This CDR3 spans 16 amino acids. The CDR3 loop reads CASSPTGPGQGGGYTF. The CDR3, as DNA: TGTGCCAGCAGTCCCACTGGCCCCGGACAGGGAGGAGGCTACACCTTC.

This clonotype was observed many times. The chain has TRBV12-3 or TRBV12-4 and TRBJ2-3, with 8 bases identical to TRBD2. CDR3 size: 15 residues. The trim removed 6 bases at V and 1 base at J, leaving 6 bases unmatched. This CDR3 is CASRPSGLGTDTQYF. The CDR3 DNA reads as TGTGCCAGCAGGCCTAGCGGGTTAGGCACAGATACGCAGTATTTT.

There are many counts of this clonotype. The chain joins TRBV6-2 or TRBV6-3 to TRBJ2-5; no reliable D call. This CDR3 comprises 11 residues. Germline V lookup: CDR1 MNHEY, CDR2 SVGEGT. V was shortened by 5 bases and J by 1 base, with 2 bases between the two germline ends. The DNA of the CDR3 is TGTGCCAGCAGTCGCCAAGAGACCCAGTACTTC. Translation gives CASSRQETQYF.

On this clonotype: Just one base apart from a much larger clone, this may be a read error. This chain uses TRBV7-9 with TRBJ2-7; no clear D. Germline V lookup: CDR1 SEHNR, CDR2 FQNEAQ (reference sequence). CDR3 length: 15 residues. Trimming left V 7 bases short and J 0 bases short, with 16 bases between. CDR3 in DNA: TGTGCCAGCAACAAGCGCGCGGAGAGCTCCTACGAGCAGTACTTC. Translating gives CASNKRAESSYEQYF.

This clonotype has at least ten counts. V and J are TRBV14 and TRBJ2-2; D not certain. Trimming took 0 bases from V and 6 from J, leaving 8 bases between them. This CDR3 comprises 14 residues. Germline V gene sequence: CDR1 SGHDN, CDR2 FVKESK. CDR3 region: CASSQDGLAGELFF. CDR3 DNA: TGTGCCAGCAGCCAAGATGGGTTGGCCGGGGAGCTGTTTTTT.

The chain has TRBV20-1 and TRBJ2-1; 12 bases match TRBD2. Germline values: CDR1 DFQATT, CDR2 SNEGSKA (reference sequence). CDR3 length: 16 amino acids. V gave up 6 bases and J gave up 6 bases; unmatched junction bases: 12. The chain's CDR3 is CSAETSGRGESNEQFF. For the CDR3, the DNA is TGCAGTGCGGAGACTAGCGGGAGAGGGGAAAGCAATGAGCAGTTCTTC.

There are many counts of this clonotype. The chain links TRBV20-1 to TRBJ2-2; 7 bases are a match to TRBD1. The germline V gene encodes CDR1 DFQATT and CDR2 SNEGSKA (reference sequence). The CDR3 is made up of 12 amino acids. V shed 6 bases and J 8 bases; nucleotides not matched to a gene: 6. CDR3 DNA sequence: TGCAGTGCGGACAGGTCCGCGGGGGAGCTGTTTTTT. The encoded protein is CSADRSAGELFF.

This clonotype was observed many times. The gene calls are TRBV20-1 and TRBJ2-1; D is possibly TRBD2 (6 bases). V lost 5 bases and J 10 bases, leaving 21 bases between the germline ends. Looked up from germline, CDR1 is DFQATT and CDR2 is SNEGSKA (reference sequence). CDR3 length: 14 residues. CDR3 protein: CSAGTVQRRDEQFF. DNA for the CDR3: TGCAGTGCTGGGACTGTACAAAGACGCGACGAGCAGTTCTTC.

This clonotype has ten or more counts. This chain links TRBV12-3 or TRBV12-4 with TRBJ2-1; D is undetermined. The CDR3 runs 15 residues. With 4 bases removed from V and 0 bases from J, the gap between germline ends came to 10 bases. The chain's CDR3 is CASSSQQSSYNEQFF. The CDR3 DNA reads TGTGCCAGCAGTTCCCAGCAGAGCTCCTACAATGAGCAGTTCTTC.

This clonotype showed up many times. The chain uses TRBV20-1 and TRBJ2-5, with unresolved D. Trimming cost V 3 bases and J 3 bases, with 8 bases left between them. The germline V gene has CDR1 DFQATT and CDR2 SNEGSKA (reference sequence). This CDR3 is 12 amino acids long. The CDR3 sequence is CSASIGKETQYF. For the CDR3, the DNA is TGCAGTGCTAGTATAGGGAAAGAGACCCAGTACTTC.

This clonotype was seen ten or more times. The CDR3 region is CASSRTPDTEAFF. In DNA, the CDR3 is TGTGCCTCCTCCAGGACTCCGGACACTGAAGCTTTCTTT. V gene TRBV7-3 combines with J gene TRBJ1-1; D unresolved. Germline V CDR1 and CDR2: SGHTA, FQGTGA. V lost 11 bases to trimming and J lost 3 bases, with 16 bases between them. The CDR3 is 13 amino acids.

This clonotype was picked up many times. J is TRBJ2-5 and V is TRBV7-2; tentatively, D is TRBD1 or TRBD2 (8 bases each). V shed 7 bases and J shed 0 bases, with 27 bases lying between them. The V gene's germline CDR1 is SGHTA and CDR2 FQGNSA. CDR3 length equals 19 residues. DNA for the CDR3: TGTGCCAGCACCCAGTGGGGACAGGCTGCTAGCGGGTACCAAGAGACCCAGTACTTC. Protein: CASTQWGQAASGYQETQYF.

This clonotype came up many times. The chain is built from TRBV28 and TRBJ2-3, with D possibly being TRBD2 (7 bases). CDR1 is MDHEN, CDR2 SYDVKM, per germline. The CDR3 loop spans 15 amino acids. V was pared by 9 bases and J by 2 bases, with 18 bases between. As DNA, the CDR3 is TGTGCCAGTCTCCGGGGGGCCGGGTTCACAGATACGCAGTATTTT. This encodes CASLRGAGFTDTQYF.